Presented here are 29 T cell receptor beta chains from one specimen sequenced in a study of shared clonotypes between healthy human individuals. This table comes from immunoSEQ multiplex PCR, and its TCRdb copy is limited to in-frame clones, with some not included. The sample lists a few million clones, roughly 95% seen once, with around 0.13% in the top ten. The specimen sequenced was naive CD4+ T cells sorted from blood. Subset here: CD45RA+ positively selected. The receptors stem from a man aged 18 to 29 in good health.

This chain connects TRBV10-1 to TRBJ2-1, with D possibly matching TRBD1 (6 bases). V was cut by 4 bases and J by 8 bases, with 9 bases left in between. CDR1 and CDR2 from the germline V gene are WNHNN and SYGVQD (reference sequence). The CDR3 has 12 amino acids. CDR3 residues: CASSGGPYEQFF. Written as DNA, the CDR3 is TGCGCCAGCAGTGGGGGGCCCTATGAGCAGTTCTTC.

The chain couples TRBV13 to TRBJ1-1, with TRBD1 as a possible D gene (6 bases). This CDR3 is 15 amino acids long. CDR1 is PRHDT and CDR2 is FYEKMQ in the germline V gene (reference sequence). The V and J ends lost 5 bases and 7 bases respectively, with 20 bases between them. CDR3 DNA sequence: TGTGCCAGCAGCCTAGTCTCCACGGGGGGCGATGAAGCTTTCTTT. It translates to CASSLVSTGGDEAFF.

This chain connects TRBV28 to TRBJ2-2; perhaps D is TRBD1 or TRBD2 (6 bases each). Between the trimmed V and J ends, which lost 8 bases and 3 bases, there was a span of 19 bases. From germline, CDR1 is MDHEN and CDR2 SYDVKM. This CDR3 is 16 amino acids long. This chain's CDR3 is CASVPMGGPHTGELFF. The DNA for the CDR3 is TGTGCCAGCGTCCCAATGGGGGGCCCTCACACCGGGGAGCTGTTTTTT.

The V and J genes are TRBV19 and TRBJ2-2, with 9 nucleotides matching TRBD2. Unmatched junction bases numbered 6, after V lost 4 bases and J lost 6 bases. There are 15 residues in the CDR3. Germline CDR1 is LNHDA and CDR2 is SQIVND (reference sequence). CDR3 sequence (DNA): TGTGCCAGTAGTACCAGACTAGCGGTTTCCGGGGAGCTGTTTTTT. This translates into CASSTRLAVSGELFF.

The V gene is TRBV5-4, the J gene TRBJ2-1; 10 bases align to TRBD2. The CDR3 is 15 amino acids. V shed 4 bases, J shed 3 bases, and the junction held 4 bases outside the gene matches. Germline values: CDR1 SGHNT, CDR2 YYREEE (reference sequence). CDR3 nucleotide sequence: TGTGCCAGCAGCAACCCTAGCGGGGGCTACAATGAGCAGTTCTTC. It specifies CASSNPSGGYNEQFF.

The rearrangement links TRBV2 to TRBJ2-7, with TRBD1 matching 9 bases. The length of the CDR3 is 15 residues. Looked up from germline, CDR1 is SNHLY and CDR2 is FYNNEI. V was clipped by 6 bases and J by 1 base; unmatched bases: 7. The CDR3 DNA is TGTGCCAGCAGCGGGGGGACAGGGCCTTCCTACGAGCAGTACTTC. Translated: CASSGGTGPSYEQYF.

This chain uses TRBV2 with TRBJ1-2, with D hard to call. The V gene lost 8 bases and the J gene lost 0 bases, with 13 bases spanning the gap. Germline loops: CDR1 SNHLY, CDR2 FYNNEI. CDR3 length: 14 residues. In nucleotides, the CDR3 is TGTGCCAGCGGCGGCGACGGCGCTAACTATGGCTACACCTTC. Translation: CASGGDGANYGYTF.

V is TRBV30 and J is TRBJ2-3; 7 bases are a match to TRBD2. V was clipped by 4 bases and J by 2 bases; unmatched bases: 6. Germline V gene sequence: CDR1 GTSNPN, CDR2 SVGIG (reference sequence). The CDR3 runs 14 residues. The CDR3 spells CAWNRGEYTDTQYF. CDR3 DNA sequence: TGTGCCTGGAATCGGGGGGAATACACAGATACGCAGTATTTT.

The genes are TRBV6-4 and TRBJ1-2; D gene ambiguous. The CDR3 consists of 11 residues. V gave up 2 bases and J gave up 12 bases, with 10 bases separating them. Looked up from germline, CDR1 is MRHNA and CDR2 is SNTAGT. The CDR3 loop is CASSDRAPDTF. DNA of the CDR3: TGTGCCAGCAGTGACAGGGCGCCCGACACCTTC.

On this clone itself: The identical CDR3 is also encoded by other nucleotide sequences in the sample. The V gene is TRBV5-8, the J gene TRBJ2-7, with D perhaps matching TRBD1 (6 bases). V was trimmed by 0 bases and J by 0 bases, leaving 7 bases between them. Germline CDR1 reads SGHTS; CDR2 reads YDEGEE. The CDR3 has 14 amino acids. The CDR3: CASSLDRASYEQYF. The DNA for the CDR3 is TGTGCCAGCAGCTTGGACAGGGCCTCCTACGAGCAGTACTTC.

The chain links TRBV6-1 to TRBJ2-5; 9 bases align to TRBD1. J gave up 5 bases and V 5 bases, and 6 bases lay outside the gene matches. The CDR3 length is 14 residues. Germline CDR1 is MNHNS and CDR2 is SASEGT. The CDR3 DNA is TGTGCCAGCAGTCAACAGGGGGCGAGGGAGACCCAGTACTTC. Protein: CASSQQGARETQYF.

The gene calls are TRBV2 and TRBJ2-2, with 9 bases matching TRBD2. CDR1 is SNHLY and CDR2 is FYNNEI in the germline V gene. This CDR3 is 16 amino acids long. V shed 5 bases, J shed 7 bases, and the junction held 11 bases outside the gene matches. The CDR3 DNA is TGTGCCAGCAGTCCTTGGGGTAGCGGGGGACGCGGGGAGCTGTTTTTT. This translates into CASSPWGSGGRGELFF.

The chain uses TRBV9 and TRBJ2-7, with D hard to call. V was clipped by 0 bases and J by 3 bases, with 10 bases between them. The CDR3 runs 14 residues. Germline values: CDR1 SGDLS, CDR2 YYNGEE. The CDR3 bases are TGTGCCAGCAGCGTAGTAAACGGGTACTACGAGCAGTACTTC. It codes for CASSVVNGYYEQYF. Full variable domain (missing parts from reference TRBV9 and TRBJ2-7): DSGVTQTPKHLITATGQRVTLRCSPRSGDLSVYWYQQSLDQGLQFLIQYYNGEERAKGNILERFSAQQFPDLHSELNLSSLELGDSALYFCASSVVNGYYEQYFGPGTRLTVT.

With respect to this clone: The sample contains more than one DNA sequence encoding this CDR3. The rearrangement links TRBV7-2 to TRBJ1-2, with D possibly TRBD1 on 5 matching bases. The CDR3 is 12 amino acids. CDR1 is SGHTA, CDR2 FQGNSA, per germline. The germline V and J ends were trimmed by 4 bases and 4 bases, with 7 bases remaining between them. Here the CDR3 reads CASSSDSYGYTF. CDR3 DNA: TGTGCCAGCAGCTCCGACAGCTATGGCTACACCTTC.

V usage is TRBV29-1 and J usage is TRBJ1-1, with TRBD1 as a possible D gene (5 bases). From germline, CDR1 is SQVTM and CDR2 ANQGSEA. V shed 3 bases and J shed 5 bases, with 10 bases lying between them. This CDR3 is 12 amino acids long. In nucleotides, the CDR3 is TGCAGCGTTGATTGGGGCCGGACTGAAGCTTTCTTT. Amino acid sequence: CSVDWGRTEAFF.

The chain couples TRBV6-5 to TRBJ2-7, with 10 bases aligning to TRBD2. Germline V gene lookup returns CDR1 MNHEY and CDR2 SVGAGI. With 5 bases clipped from V and 4 bases from J, the junction kept 8 bases outside the gene matches. This CDR3 has 15 amino acids. The CDR3 DNA reads TGTGCCAGCAGTGGGGAAGGGACTAGCGTTTACGAGCAGTACTTC. This encodes CASSGEGTSVYEQYF.

The genes are TRBV4-2 and TRBJ2-3; 7 bases map to TRBD1. The CDR3 sequence is 19 residues long. Germline CDR1 and CDR2: LGHNA and YNFKEQ. V lost 0 bases and J lost 1; bases outside the gene matches: 13. Here the CDR3 DNA reads TGTGCCAGCAGCCAAGATGGGGGAAAGGGGGCGGTCGGCACAGATACGCAGTATTTT. This sequence encodes CASSQDGGKGAVGTDTQYF.

This clone has a handful of counts. The chain uses TRBV5-4 and TRBJ1-2; possible D gene TRBD1, 5 bases. The V end lost 0 bases, the J end lost 7 bases, and 10 bases lay between the germline ends. This CDR3 is built from 13 residues. Germline loops: CDR1 SGHNT, CDR2 YYREEE (reference sequence). CDR3: CASSLGVGVGYTF. CDR3 in DNA: TGTGCCAGCAGCTTGGGAGTAGGGGTTGGCTACACCTTC.

The chain joins TRBV7-9 to TRBJ1-2; maybe TRBD1 (5 bases). CDR1 and CDR2 (germline): SEHNR, FQNEAQ (reference sequence). This CDR3 is 17 amino acids long. The germline V and J ends were trimmed by 3 bases and 1 base, with 18 bases remaining between them. Here the CDR3 DNA reads TGTGCCAGCAGCTTGCCGGGACCCTCATTGTTTAACTATGGCTACACCTTC. Encoded protein: CASSLPGPSLFNYGYTF. Using reference TRBV7-9 and TRBJ1-2 for the parts outside the CDR3, the full variable domain is DTGVSQNPRHKITKRGQNVTFRCDPISEHNRLYWYRQTLGQGPEFLTYFQNEAQLEKSRLLSDRFSAERPKGSFSTLEIQRTEQGDSAMYLCASSLPGPSLFNYGYTFGSGTRLTVV.

The chain joins TRBV5-6 to TRBJ1-3; D not resolved. The germline CDR1 and CDR2 sequences are SGHDT and YYEEEE. V lost 0 bases, J lost 2 bases, and 12 bases lay in between. The CDR3 totals 16 residues. CDR3 region: CASSLGSQRTGNTIYF. The CDR3 nucleotides are TGTGCCAGCAGCTTGGGGAGTCAGCGAACTGGAAACACCATATATTTT.

The gene calls are TRBV19 and TRBJ2-7; 10 positions agree with TRBD2. V trimming: 5 bases; J trimming: 2 bases; junction bases outside the gene matches: 9. CDR1 LNHDA and CDR2 SQIVND come from the germline V gene (reference sequence). The CDR3 is 16 amino acids. The CDR3 here is CASSPSLLAGPYEQYF. The DNA of the CDR3 is TGTGCCAGTAGTCCCTCTCTACTAGCGGGGCCCTACGAGCAGTACTTC.

Remarks on this clone: This CDR3 is also generated by other DNA sequences in the sample. The chain couples TRBV5-6 to TRBJ2-3; 11 bases are shared with TRBD2. Unmatched junction bases numbered 6, after V lost 5 bases and J lost 4 bases. The CDR3 is 15 residues long. Germline CDR1 SGHDT, CDR2 YYEEEE. CDR3 DNA sequence: TGTGCCAGCAGTCCCCTAGCGGGAGGTTCAGATACGCAGTATTTT. Amino acids: CASSPLAGGSDTQYF.

The chain is built from TRBV7-8 and TRBJ2-3, with TRBD2 matching over 7 bases. Unmatched junction bases numbered 5, after V lost 0 bases and J lost 2 bases. There are 16 residues in the CDR3. CDR1 and CDR2 (germline): SGHVS, FQNEAQ. The CDR3 region is CASSLASAGTTDTQYF. The CDR3 region has the DNA TGTGCCAGCAGCTTAGCGTCAGCGGGGACCACAGATACGCAGTATTTT.

The chain has TRBV9 and TRBJ2-7; the match to TRBD1 covers 10 bases. Looked up from germline, CDR1 is SGDLS and CDR2 is YYNGEE. The CDR3 runs 14 residues. Trimming removed 4 bases from V and 4 bases from J; junction bases left unmatched: 5. CDR3 amino acids: CASSPRTGGYEQYF. CDR3 coding DNA: TGTGCCAGCAGCCCCAGGACAGGGGGTTACGAGCAGTACTTC.

This clone was found once. This chain connects TRBV12-5 to TRBJ2-5; D is unclear. Germline CDR1 reads LGHNT; CDR2 reads FRNRAP. This CDR3 is 15 amino acids long. Trimming took off 2 bases at V and 4 bases at J, with 14 bases between the two ends. The CDR3 bases are TGTGCTAGTGGTTTGATAACTGGGCAGCTAGAGACCCAGTACTTC. Protein product: CASGLITGQLETQYF.

This sequence joins TRBV5-4 and TRBJ1-1; 7 bases line up with TRBD1. Losses at the gene ends were 4 bases for V and 1 base for J; bases not matched to a gene: 10. CDR3 size: 16 residues. Germline V gives CDR1 SGHNT, CDR2 YYREEE (reference sequence). CDR3 sequence reads: CASSAHSGTENTEAFF. CDR3 in DNA: TGTGCCAGCAGCGCTCATTCCGGGACAGAGAACACTGAAGCTTTCTTT. Combining the CDR3 with reference TRBV5-4 and TRBJ1-1 gives the whole variable domain ETGVTQSPTHLIKTRGQQVTLRCSSQSGHNTVSWYQQALGQGPQFIFQYYREEENGRGNFPPRFSGLQFPNYSSELNVNALELDDSALYLCASSAHSGTENTEAFFGQGTRLTVV.

The rearrangement joins TRBV5-1 to TRBJ1-4; D is unclear. Per germline, CDR1 SGHRS and CDR2 YFSETQ. Between the trimmed V and J ends, which lost 4 bases and 8 bases, there was a span of 18 bases. This CDR3 has 15 amino acids. The CDR3 region has the DNA TGCGCCAGCAGCGTGGCAGATTCTTTGGGAGAAAAACTGTTTTTT. Amino acids: CASSVADSLGEKLFF.

In DNA form, the CDR3 reads TGTGCCGGGAGGGAAAATTCGGTGAACTACACCTTC. Translating it yields CAGRENSVNYTF. The rearrangement uses TRBV6-1 and TRBJ1-2, with D hard to call. CDR1 is MNHNS and CDR2 is SASEGT in the germline V gene. CDR3 length: 12 amino acids. Trimming stripped 11 bases from V and 10 bases from J, with 20 bases between.

This chain links TRBV19 with TRBJ2-1; D not certain. CDR1 is LNHDA and CDR2 is SQIVND in the germline V gene (reference sequence). V shed 1 base and J shed 3 bases, with 16 bases lying between them. CDR3 length equals 17 residues. CDR3: CASSIAADGLDYNEQFF. CDR3 DNA: TGTGCCAGTAGTATAGCGGCCGACGGCCTGGACTACAATGAGCAGTTCTTC. The whole variable domain, filled in from reference TRBV19 and TRBJ2-1, reads DGGITQSPKYLFRKEGQNVTLSCEQNLNHDAMYWYRQDPGQGLRLIYYSQIVNDFQKGDIAEGYSVSREKKESFPLTVTSAQKNPTAFYLCASSIAADGLDYNEQFFGPGTRLTVL.